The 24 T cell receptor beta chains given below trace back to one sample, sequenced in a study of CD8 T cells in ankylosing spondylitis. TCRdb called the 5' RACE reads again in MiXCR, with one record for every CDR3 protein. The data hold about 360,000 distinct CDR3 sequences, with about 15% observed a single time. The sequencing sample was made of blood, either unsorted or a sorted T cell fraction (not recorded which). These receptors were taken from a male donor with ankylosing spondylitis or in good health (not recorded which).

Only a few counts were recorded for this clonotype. CDR3 loop: CATSPDSAGYGYTF. The CDR3 DNA is TGTGCCACCAGTCCGGACTCCGCGGGTTATGGCTACACCTTC. The chain combines TRBV24-1 with TRBJ1-2; D gene uncertain. V gave up 6 bases and J gave up 5 bases, with 15 bases separating them. The germline V gene encodes CDR1 KGHDR and CDR2 SFDVKD. The CDR3 runs to 14 residues.

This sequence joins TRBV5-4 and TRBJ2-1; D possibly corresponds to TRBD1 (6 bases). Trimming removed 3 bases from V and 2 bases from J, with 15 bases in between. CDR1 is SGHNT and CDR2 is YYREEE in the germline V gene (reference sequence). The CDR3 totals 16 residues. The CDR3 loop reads CASSSILGAAYNEQFF. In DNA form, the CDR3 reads TGTGCCAGCAGCTCGATACTGGGGGCCGCCTACAATGAGCAGTTCTTC. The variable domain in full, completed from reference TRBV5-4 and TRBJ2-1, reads ETGVTQSPTHLIKTRGQQVTLRCSSQSGHNTVSWYQQALGQGPQFIFQYYREEENGRGNFPPRFSGLQFPNYSSELNVNALELDDSALYLCASSSILGAAYNEQFFGPGTRLTVL.

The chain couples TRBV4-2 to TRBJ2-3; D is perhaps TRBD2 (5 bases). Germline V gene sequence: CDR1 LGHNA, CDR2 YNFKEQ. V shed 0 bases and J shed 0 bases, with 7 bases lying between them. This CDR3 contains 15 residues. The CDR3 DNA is TGTGCCAGCAGCCAAGAGAGGACTAGCACAGATACGCAGTATTTT. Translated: CASSQERTSTDTQYF.

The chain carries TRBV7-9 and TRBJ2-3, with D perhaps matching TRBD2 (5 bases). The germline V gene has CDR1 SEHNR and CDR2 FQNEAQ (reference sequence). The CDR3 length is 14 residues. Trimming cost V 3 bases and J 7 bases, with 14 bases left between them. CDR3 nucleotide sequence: TGTGCCAGCAGCTTGGTGGCTAGCTTGAATACGCAGTATTTT. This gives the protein CASSLVASLNTQYF.

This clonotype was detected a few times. This CDR3 is CAISDPAGGGWQFF. CDR3 nucleotides: TGTGCCATCAGTGACCCCGCGGGGGGGGGCTGGCAGTTCTTC. V gene TRBV10-3 combines with J gene TRBJ2-1; TRBD2 matches 9 bases. The CDR3 extends over 14 amino acids. V shed 3 bases and J 12 bases; nucleotides not matched to a gene: 9. Per the germline V gene, CDR1 is ENHRY and CDR2 is SYGVKD.

DNA of the CDR3: TGTGCCAGCAGCCCCCGGACAGGGGCCAAAGAGACCCAGTACTTC. Amino acid sequence: CASSPRTGAKETQYF. The gene calls are TRBV2 and TRBJ2-5, with 9 nucleotides matching TRBD1. Germline CDR1 reads SNHLY; CDR2 reads FYNNEI. This CDR3 has 15 residues. V trimming: 6 bases; J trimming: 3 bases; junction bases outside the gene matches: 8.

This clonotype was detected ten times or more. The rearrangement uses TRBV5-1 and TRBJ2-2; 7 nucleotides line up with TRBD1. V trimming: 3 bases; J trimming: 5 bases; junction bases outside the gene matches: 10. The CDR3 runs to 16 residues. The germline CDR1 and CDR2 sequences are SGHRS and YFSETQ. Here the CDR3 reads CASSWTQGQGTGELFF. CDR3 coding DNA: TGCGCCAGCAGCTGGACACAGGGGCAGGGGACCGGGGAGCTGTTTTTT.

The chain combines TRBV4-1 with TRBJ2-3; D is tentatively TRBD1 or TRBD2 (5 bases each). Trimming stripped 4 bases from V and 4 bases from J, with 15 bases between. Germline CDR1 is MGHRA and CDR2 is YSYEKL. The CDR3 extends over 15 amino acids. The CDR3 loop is CASSRSGRGPDTQYF. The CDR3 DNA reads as TGCGCCAGCAGCCGGAGCGGACGGGGCCCAGATACGCAGTATTTT.

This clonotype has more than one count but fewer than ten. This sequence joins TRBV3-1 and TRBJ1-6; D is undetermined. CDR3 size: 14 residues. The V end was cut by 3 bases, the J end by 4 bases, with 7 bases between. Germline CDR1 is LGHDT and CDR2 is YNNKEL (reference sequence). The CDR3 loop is CASSHGRYNSPLHF. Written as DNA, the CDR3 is TGTGCCAGCAGCCACGGAAGATATAATTCACCCCTCCACTTT.

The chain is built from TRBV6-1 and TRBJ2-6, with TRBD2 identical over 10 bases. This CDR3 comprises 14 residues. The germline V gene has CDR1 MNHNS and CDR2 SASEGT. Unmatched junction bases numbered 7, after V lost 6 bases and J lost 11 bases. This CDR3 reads CASRSGTSDHVLTF. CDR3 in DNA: TGTGCCAGCAGATCCGGGACTAGCGATCACGTCCTGACTTTC.

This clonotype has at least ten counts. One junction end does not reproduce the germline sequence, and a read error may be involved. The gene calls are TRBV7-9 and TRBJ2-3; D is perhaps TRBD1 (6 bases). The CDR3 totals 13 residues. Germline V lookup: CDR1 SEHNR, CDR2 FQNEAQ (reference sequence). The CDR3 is CASSLGTTDTQYF. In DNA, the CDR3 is TGCGCCAGCAGCCTAGGGACAACAGATACGCAGTATTTT.

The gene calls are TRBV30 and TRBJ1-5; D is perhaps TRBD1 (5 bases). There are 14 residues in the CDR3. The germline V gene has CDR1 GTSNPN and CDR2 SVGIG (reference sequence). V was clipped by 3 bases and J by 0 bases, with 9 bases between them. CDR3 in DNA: TGTGCCTGGAGCCAGGGCTCTAGCAATCAGCCCCAGCATTTT. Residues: CAWSQGSSNQPQHF.

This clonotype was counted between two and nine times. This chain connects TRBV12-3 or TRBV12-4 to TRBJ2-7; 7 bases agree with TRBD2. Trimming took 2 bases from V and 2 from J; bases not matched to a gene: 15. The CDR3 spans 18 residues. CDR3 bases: TGTGCCAGCAGTTTAAACCCCAGGAGGTTGCGGGAGCCCTACGAGCAGTACTTC. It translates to CASSLNPRRLREPYEQYF.

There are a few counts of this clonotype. CDR3: CASSPGTATDTQYF. In nucleotides, the CDR3 is TGTGCCAGCTCACCAGGGACAGCCACAGATACGCAGTATTTT. The V gene is TRBV18, the J gene TRBJ2-3, with 7 bases fitting TRBD1. Per the germline V gene, CDR1 is KGHSH and CDR2 is LQKENI. Trimming at V came to 2 bases and at J to 2 bases, leaving 1 base not matched to a gene. The CDR3 length is 14 residues.

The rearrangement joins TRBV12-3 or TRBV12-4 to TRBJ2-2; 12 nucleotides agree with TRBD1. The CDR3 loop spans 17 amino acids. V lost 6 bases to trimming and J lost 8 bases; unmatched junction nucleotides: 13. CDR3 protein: CASRDPPGQGAYGELFF. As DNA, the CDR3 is TGTGCCAGCAGAGACCCTCCGGGACAGGGGGCCTATGGGGAGCTGTTTTTT.

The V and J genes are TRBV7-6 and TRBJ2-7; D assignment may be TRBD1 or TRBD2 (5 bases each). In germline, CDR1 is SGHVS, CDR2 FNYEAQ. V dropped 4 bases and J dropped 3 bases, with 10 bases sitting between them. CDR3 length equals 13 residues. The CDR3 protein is CASSSRDRYEQYF. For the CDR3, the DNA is TGTGCCAGCAGCTCCCGGGACCGCTACGAGCAGTACTTC.

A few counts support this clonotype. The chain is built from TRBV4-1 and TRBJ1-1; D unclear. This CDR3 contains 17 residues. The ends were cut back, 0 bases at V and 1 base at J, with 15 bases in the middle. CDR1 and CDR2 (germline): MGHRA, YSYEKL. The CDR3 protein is CASSQDRGGRKNTEAFF. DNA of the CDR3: TGCGCCAGCAGCCAAGATCGTGGAGGACGGAAGAACACTGAAGCTTTCTTT.

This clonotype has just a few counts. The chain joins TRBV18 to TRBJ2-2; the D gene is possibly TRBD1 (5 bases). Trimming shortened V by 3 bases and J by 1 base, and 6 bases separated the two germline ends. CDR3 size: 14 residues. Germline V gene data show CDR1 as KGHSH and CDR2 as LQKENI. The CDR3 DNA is TGTGCCAGCTCACCGGACAAGAACACCGGGGAGCTGTTTTTT. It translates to CASSPDKNTGELFF. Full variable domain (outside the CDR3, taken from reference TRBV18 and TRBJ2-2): NAGVMQNPRHLVRRRGQEARLRCSPMKGHSHVYWYRQLPEEGLKFMVYLQKENIIDESGMPKERFSAEFPKEGPSILRIQQVVRGDSAAYFCASSPDKNTGELFFGEGSRLTVL.

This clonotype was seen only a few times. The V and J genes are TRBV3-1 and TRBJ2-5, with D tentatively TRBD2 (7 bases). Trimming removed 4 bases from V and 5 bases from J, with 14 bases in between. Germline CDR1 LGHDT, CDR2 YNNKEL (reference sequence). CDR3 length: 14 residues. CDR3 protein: CASSPYREGETQYF. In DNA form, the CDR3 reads TGTGCCAGCAGCCCCTACAGGGAGGGCGAGACCCAGTACTTC.

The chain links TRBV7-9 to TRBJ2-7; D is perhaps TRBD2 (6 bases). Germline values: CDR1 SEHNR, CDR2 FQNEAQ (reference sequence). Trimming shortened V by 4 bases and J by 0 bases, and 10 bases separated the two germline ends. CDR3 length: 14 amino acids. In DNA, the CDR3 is TGTGCCAGCAGCTCCGCTAGCGTCTCCTACGAGCAGTACTTC. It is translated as CASSSASVSYEQYF.

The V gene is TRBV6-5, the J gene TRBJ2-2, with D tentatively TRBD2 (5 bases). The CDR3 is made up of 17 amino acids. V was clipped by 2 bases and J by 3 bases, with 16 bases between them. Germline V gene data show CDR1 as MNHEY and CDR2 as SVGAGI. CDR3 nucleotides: TGTGCCAGCAGTTACGGGCGGTCTAGCAGCCACACCGGGGAGCTGTTTTTT. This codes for CASSYGRSSSHTGELFF.

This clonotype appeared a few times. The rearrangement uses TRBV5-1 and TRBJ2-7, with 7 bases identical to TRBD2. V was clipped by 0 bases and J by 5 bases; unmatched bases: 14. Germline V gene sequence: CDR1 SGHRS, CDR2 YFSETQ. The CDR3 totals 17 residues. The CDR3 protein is CASSLGRGGPLENEQYF. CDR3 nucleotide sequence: TGCGCCAGCAGCTTGGGACGGGGAGGGCCCCTCGAGAACGAGCAGTACTTC.

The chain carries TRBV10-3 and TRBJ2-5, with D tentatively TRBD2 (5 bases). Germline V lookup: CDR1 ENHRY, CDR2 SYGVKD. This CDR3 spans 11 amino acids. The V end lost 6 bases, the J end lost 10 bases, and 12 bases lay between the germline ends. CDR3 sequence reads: CAIRSGPDQYF. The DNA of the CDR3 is TGTGCCATCAGGAGCGGACCTGACCAGTACTTC.

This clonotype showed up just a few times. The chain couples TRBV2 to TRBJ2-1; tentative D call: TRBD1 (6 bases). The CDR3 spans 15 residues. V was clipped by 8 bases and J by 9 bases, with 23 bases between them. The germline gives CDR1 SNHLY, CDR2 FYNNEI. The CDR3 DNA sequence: TGTGCCAGCCGCCGGAGGACAGCGGAGCGGAGTGAGCAGTTCTTC. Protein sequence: CASRRRTAERSEQFF.